The 11 T cell receptor beta chains below all came from one sample that was sequenced in a study of shared clonotypes between healthy human individuals. Naive CD8 populations comprised CD45RO-negative cells positively selected for CCR7, excluding terminally differentiated effector memory CD45RA+ cells. Using immunoSEQ multiplex PCR, the repertoire was profiled, and TCRdb retains in-frame clones only, with some absent. The sample lists over 750,000 clones; roughly 96% were seen once. Material: naive CD8+ T cells sorted from blood. The receptors derive from a man younger than 40 in good health.

The CDR3, as DNA: TGTGCCAGCAGTGGAGCGGAAAGATCCTACAATGAGCAGTTCTTC. It translates to CASSGAERSYNEQFF. V is TRBV27 and J is TRBJ2-1; D perhaps matches TRBD2 (5 bases). Looked up from germline, CDR1 is MNHEY and CDR2 is SMNVEV (reference sequence). The CDR3 consists of 15 residues. Trimming removed 5 bases from V and 1 base from J, with 12 bases in between.

The V gene is TRBV6-5, the J gene TRBJ2-1, with D unclear. This CDR3 comprises 14 residues. Germline-derived CDR1 and CDR2 are MNHEY and SVGAGI. Trimming took 3 bases from V and 1 from J, leaving 7 bases between them. CDR3: CASSYLDSYNEQFF. In DNA form, the CDR3 reads TGTGCCAGCAGTTATCTCGATTCCTACAATGAGCAGTTCTTC.

This chain joins TRBV28 and TRBJ1-5; no definite D call. V lost 5 bases and J 0 bases, leaving 11 bases between the germline ends. The CDR3 is 15 residues long. Germline-derived CDR1 and CDR2 are MDHEN and SYDVKM. The CDR3 coding sequence is TGTGCCAGCAGTACTGTGATTTTTAGCAATCAGCCCCAGCATTTT. Its translation: CASSTVIFSNQPQHF.

This chain's CDR3 is CASRLRISTDTQYF. The CDR3 DNA reads TGTGCCAGCAGACTGAGAATTAGCACAGATACGCAGTATTTT. The chain uses TRBV7-2 and TRBJ2-3; D unresolved. CDR3 size: 14 residues. Germline V lookup: CDR1 SGHTA, CDR2 FQGNSA. The V and J ends lost 6 bases and 0 bases respectively, with 10 bases between them.

This chain connects TRBV7-6 to TRBJ2-1, with 8 bases that match TRBD1. Germline values: CDR1 SGHVS, CDR2 FNYEAQ. The CDR3 loop spans 16 amino acids. The V gene end was trimmed by 5 bases and the J gene end by 0 bases; junction bases not matched to a gene: 6. The CDR3 bases are TGTGCCAGCAGCCGGACAGGGTTAAGCTCCTACAATGAGCAGTTCTTC. Translating it yields CASSRTGLSSYNEQFF.

This sequence joins TRBV6-1 and TRBJ2-5; tentatively, D is TRBD2 (5 bases). From germline, CDR1 is MNHNS and CDR2 SASEGT. Trimming stripped 1 base from V and 9 bases from J, with 18 bases between. The length of the CDR3 is 15 residues. The CDR3 nucleotides are TGTGCCAGCAGTGAAGTCGCTGCCAGCAAGAGGGCCCAGTACTTC. It translates to CASSEVAASKRAQYF.

This sequence joins TRBV2 and TRBJ1-1, with 8 bases fitting TRBD1. V gave up 7 bases and J gave up 4 bases; unmatched junction bases: 2. Germline V CDR1 and CDR2: SNHLY, FYNNEI. The CDR3 contains 12 residues. For the CDR3, the DNA is TGTGCCAGCAAGACAGGGGCCACTGAAGCTTTCTTT. Residues: CASKTGATEAFF.

Comment on this clone: This same CDR3 is encoded by further DNA sequences in the sample. V usage is TRBV6-5 and J usage is TRBJ2-3; unclear D gene. The germline V and J ends were trimmed by 3 bases and 0 bases, with 4 bases remaining between them. This CDR3 contains 13 residues. Germline loops: CDR1 MNHEY, CDR2 SVGAGI. The CDR3 is CASSYGSTDTQYF. DNA for the CDR3: TGTGCCAGCAGTTATGGGAGCACAGATACGCAGTATTTT.

This chain uses TRBV9 with TRBJ1-2, with D possibly TRBD1 on 5 matching bases. Trimming stripped 2 bases from V and 8 bases from J, with 13 bases between. The CDR3 sequence is 13 residues long. CDR1 is SGDLS, CDR2 YYNGEE, per germline. The CDR3 nucleotides are TGTGCCAGCAGCGTGTTGGCAGGGAACGGCTACACCTTC. The encoded protein is CASSVLAGNGYTF.

Concerning this clone: Other DNA sequences in the same sample also yield this CDR3. The chain recombines TRBV30 with TRBJ2-5; the D is unclear. CDR1 and CDR2 from the germline V gene are GTSNPN and SVGIG (reference sequence). This CDR3 region has 13 residues. Trimming removed 2 bases at V and 2 bases at J, with 9 bases between. The CDR3 DNA reads TGTGCCTGGAGTCTGGGTACTCAAGAGACCCAGTACTTC. As protein: CAWSLGTQETQYF. Full variable domain (remainder filled in from reference TRBV30 and TRBJ2-5): SQTIHQWPATLVQPVGSPLSLECTVEGTSNPNLYWYRQAAGRGLQLLFYSVGIGQISSEVPQNLSASRPQDRQFILSSKKLLLSDSGFYLCAWSLGTQETQYFGPGTRLLVL.

The chain joins TRBV19 to TRBJ1-3; weak D call: TRBD1 (5 bases). Per the germline V gene, CDR1 is LNHDA and CDR2 is SQIVND (reference sequence). V lost 6 bases, J lost 0 bases, and 9 bases lay in between. The CDR3 consists of 14 residues. The CDR3 DNA reads TGTGCCAGTAGGGTGACAGCCTCTGGAAACACCATATATTTT. Translating gives CASRVTASGNTIYF.